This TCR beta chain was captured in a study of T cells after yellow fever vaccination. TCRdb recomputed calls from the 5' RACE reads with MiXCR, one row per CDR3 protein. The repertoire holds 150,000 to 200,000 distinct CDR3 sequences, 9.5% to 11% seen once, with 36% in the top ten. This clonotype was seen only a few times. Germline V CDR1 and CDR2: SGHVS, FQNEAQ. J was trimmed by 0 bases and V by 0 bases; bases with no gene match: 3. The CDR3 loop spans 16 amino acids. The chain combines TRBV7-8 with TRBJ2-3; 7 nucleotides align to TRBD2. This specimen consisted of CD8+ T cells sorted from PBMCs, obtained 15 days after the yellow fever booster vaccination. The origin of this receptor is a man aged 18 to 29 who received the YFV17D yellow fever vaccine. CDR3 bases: TGTGCCAGCAGCTTAGCGCCGGGGGGAAGCACAGATACGCAGTATTTT. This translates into CASSLAPGGSTDTQYF.